A single T cell receptor beta chain is shown here with its context. The germline V gene encodes CDR1 KGHSH and CDR2 LQKENI. V was shortened by 3 bases and J by 1 base, with 7 bases between the two germline ends. This CDR3 comprises 13 residues. The data are from a study of blood T cell repertoires in COVID-19. The repertoire was sequenced with immunoSEQ multiplex PCR; TCRdb's copy has only in-frame clones and lacks some. The sample has around 93,000 clones; 81% are singletons. The clonotype comes from a man in his 60s with acute or convalescent COVID-19. The material sequenced was peripheral blood. The chain recombines TRBV18 with TRBJ2-7; no reliable D call. The CDR3 DNA reads TGTGCCAGCTCACCGGCAGTTTCCTACGAGCAGTACTTC. It yields the protein CASSPAVSYEQYF.